The 5 T cell receptor beta chains below come from one sample, sequenced in a study of T cells after yellow fever vaccination. TCRdb ran MiXCR on the 5' RACE reads and lists one entry per CDR3 protein. This table holds 300,000 to 400,000 distinct CDR3 sequences, more than 5.5% found once. The sequenced sample was PBMCs, obtained 5 days after the yellow fever booster vaccination. The receptors here all came from a man under 40 who received the YFV17D yellow fever vaccine.

V gene TRBV18 combines with J gene TRBJ2-5; no reliable D call. The CDR3 has 13 residues. Germline values: CDR1 KGHSH, CDR2 LQKENI. The V end lost 3 bases, the J end lost 3 bases, and 8 bases lay between the germline ends. The DNA for the CDR3 is TGTGCCAGCTCACCTTCTTTAGAAGAGACCCAGTACTTC. Translating gives CASSPSLEETQYF.

The chain carries TRBV6-1 and TRBJ2-7, with 8 bases that match TRBD1. Per germline, CDR1 MNHNS and CDR2 SASEGT. The CDR3 length is 13 residues. Trimming removed 5 bases from V and 4 bases from J; junction bases left unmatched: 4. CDR3 residues: CASSQGQEYEQYF. CDR3 coding DNA: TGTGCCAGCAGTCAGGGACAGGAGTACGAGCAGTACTTC.

Ten or more counts support this clonotype. The chain is built from TRBV12-3 or TRBV12-4 and TRBJ2-5; 8 bases match TRBD2. The CDR3 length is 14 residues. The trim removed 6 bases at V and 8 bases at J, leaving 11 bases unmatched. Written as DNA, the CDR3 is TGTGCCAGCAGCCGACTAGCGCGCCAAGGAACCCAGTACTTC. Translation gives CASSRLARQGTQYF.

This clonotype showed up just a few times. This chain connects TRBV10-3 to TRBJ2-1, with 7 bases aligning to TRBD2. The CDR3 has 15 amino acids. The germline V gene has CDR1 ENHRY and CDR2 SYGVKD. V shed 0 bases, J shed 7 bases, and the junction held 6 bases outside the gene matches. This CDR3 is CAISESAGVGNEQFF. The CDR3 DNA sequence: TGTGCCATCAGTGAGTCGGCGGGAGTCGGGAATGAGCAGTTCTTC.

This clonotype has at least ten counts. The chain couples TRBV11-2 to TRBJ2-4; 9 bases are shared with TRBD2. The CDR3 has 18 amino acids. After removal of 5 bases from V and 0 bases from J, the junction contained 11 bases not matched to a gene. Per the germline V gene, CDR1 is SGHAT and CDR2 is FQNNGV. The CDR3 nucleotides are TGTGCCAGCAGCGCTTCGAACAGCGGGAGGATAGCCAAAAACATTCAGTACTTC. Translated: CASSASNSGRIAKNIQYF.